This T cell receptor beta chain appears in the sequencing data of a study of post-analysis software for immune sequencing data. Overall study: Relapsing-remitting, secondary progressive and progressive-relapsing multiple sclerosis courses were included.

Researchers reported that TCR beta cDNA libraries carried unique molecular identifiers. Input of about 0.9 to 10 million T cells yielded around 500,000 cDNA molecules. TCRdb reanalysed the PCR reads using MiXCR and keeps one entry per CDR3 protein. The profile shows fewer than 550,000 distinct CDR3 sequences, around 31% of them singletons. For this clonotype: Antigen specificity is unknown.

CDR3 length equals 13 residues. CDR1 is SGDLS, CDR2 YYNGEE, per germline. V shed 1 base and J shed 3 bases, with 7 bases lying between them. The study's findings and limits: By F measure, samples from a shared preparation batch strongly co-clustered. Comparison with controls showed significantly lower normalized Chao1 diversity in multiple sclerosis patients. Several TRBV segments (TRBV5-6, TRBV5-1 and TRBV20-1 among them) occurred more frequently in patients than in controls.

The clonotype comes from a girl younger than 18 with multiple sclerosis. The sequenced sample consisted of blood. The V and J genes are TRBV9 and TRBJ1-1; D gene unclear. The CDR3 loop reads CASSVTVDTEAFF. For the CDR3, the DNA is TGTGCCAGCAGCGTAACTGTGGACACTGAAGCTTTCTTT.